The 9 T cell receptor beta chains presented below share a single source sample, sequenced in a study of response to subunit inactivated influenza vaccine. MiXCR, applied by TCRdb to the RT-PCR reads, yields one record per CDR3 protein. The table shows roughly 190,000 distinct CDR3 sequences, with about 15% occurring only once. The sample here was CD8+ T cells sorted from PBMCs, taken 4 to 6 days after vaccination. These receptors originate from a man aged 50 or older who received an inactivated influenza vaccine.

The rearrangement uses TRBV6-2 or TRBV6-3 and TRBJ2-7, with TRBD1 as a possible D gene (5 bases). The CDR3 has 12 amino acids. V lost 11 bases and J 6 bases, leaving 17 bases between the germline ends. Germline loops: CDR1 MNHEY, CDR2 SVGEGT. The CDR3 region is CAGGAGRSEQYF. DNA of the CDR3: TGTGCCGGTGGGGCAGGGCGGAGCGAGCAGTACTTC.

DNA of the CDR3: TGTGCCAGCAGTGTAGGATTTAGCTCCTACGAGCAGTACTTC. Protein product: CASSVGFSSYEQYF. The V gene is TRBV25-1, the J gene TRBJ2-7; D not resolved. The CDR3 consists of 14 residues. V lost 4 bases to trimming and J lost 0 bases, with 10 bases between them. Germline V gives CDR1 MGHDK, CDR2 SYGVNS.

This clonotype was recorded a few times. This chain uses TRBV15 with TRBJ2-7; TRBD2 matches 13 bases. The junction had 11 bases not matched to a gene; V was cut back by 5 bases and J by 7 bases. This CDR3 comprises 16 residues. CDR1 and CDR2 from the germline V gene are LNHNV and YYDKDF (reference sequence). The CDR3, as DNA: TGTGCCACCAGCGTCTCCGGGACTAGCGGGACTGGTGAGCAGTACTTC. As protein: CATSVSGTSGTGEQYF.

V gene TRBV5-6 combines with J gene TRBJ2-5, with 9 bases lining up with TRBD1. Germline values: CDR1 SGHDT, CDR2 YYEEEE. The CDR3 is made up of 15 amino acids. The junction had 5 bases not matched to a gene; V was cut back by 1 base and J by 4 bases. CDR3 sequence (DNA): TGTGCCAGCAGCTTGTCAACAGGGGGCTTAGAGACCCAGTACTTC. This encodes CASSLSTGGLETQYF.

The count of this clonotype is one. The chain carries TRBV7-9 and TRBJ1-1, with D possibly TRBD1 on 6 matching bases. Trimming stripped 7 bases from V and 1 base from J, with 13 bases between. CDR3 length: 14 amino acids. Germline values: CDR1 SEHNR, CDR2 FQNEAQ (reference sequence). The CDR3 reads CASILTGENTEAFF. In DNA, the CDR3 is TGTGCCAGCATCCTGACAGGAGAGAACACTGAAGCTTTCTTT.

This clonotype has just one count. This chain links TRBV5-6 with TRBJ2-1; unclear D gene. The V gene's germline CDR1 is SGHDT and CDR2 YYEEEE. CDR3 length: 12 residues. Trimming stripped 4 bases from V and 7 bases from J, with 9 bases between. CDR3 sequence: CASSEQWNEQFF. The CDR3 DNA is TGTGCCAGCAGCGAACAGTGGAATGAGCAGTTCTTC. Using reference TRBV5-6 and TRBJ2-1 for the parts outside the CDR3, the full variable domain is DAGVTQSPTHLIKTRGQQVTLRCSPKSGHDTVSWYQQALGQGPQFIFQYYEEEERQRGNFPDRFSGHQFPNYSSELNVNALLLGDSALYLCASSEQWNEQFFGPGTRLTVL.

This chain connects TRBV27 to TRBJ1-2; TRBD1 is a possible D gene (5 bases). V gave up 1 base and J gave up 6 bases, with 15 bases separating them. CDR3 length: 15 amino acids. Per the germline V gene, CDR1 is MNHEY and CDR2 is SMNVEV (reference sequence). The CDR3 loop reads CASSLLQGGGDGYTF. The CDR3 DNA reads TGTGCCAGCAGTTTATTGCAGGGAGGAGGAGATGGCTACACCTTC.

The chain carries TRBV20-1 and TRBJ2-7; TRBD1 agrees at 8 bases. V was pared by 3 bases and J by 1 base, with 8 bases of the junction left unmatched. Germline values: CDR1 DFQATT, CDR2 SNEGSKA (reference sequence). The CDR3 sequence is 15 residues long. The DNA of the CDR3 is TGCAGTGCTAGCAGCCGGGACAGGCCATCCTACGAGCAGTACTTC. This sequence encodes CSASSRDRPSYEQYF.

The chain couples TRBV7-9 to TRBJ1-2; the D is unclear. The CDR3 has 13 residues. Germline V gene lookup returns CDR1 SEHNR and CDR2 FQNEAQ (reference sequence). V was clipped by 5 bases and J by 4 bases, with 11 bases between them. The CDR3 nucleotides are TGTGCCAGCAGCGAACACAAGTCCTATGGCTACACCTTC. Its protein is CASSEHKSYGYTF.